This T cell receptor (beta chain) derives from a study of CD8 T cells in ankylosing spondylitis. Study-level findings and limits: Blood of patients with ankylosing spondylitis appeared to be characterized by a TCR beta motif of about 8 highly homologous variants.

As the method for making TCR beta libraries, quantitative 5'-RACE with molecular barcodes was used. TCRdb ran MiXCR on the 5' RACE reads and lists one entry per CDR3 protein. The sample holds 500,000 to 550,000 distinct CDR3 sequences, about 13% seen once. Per germline, CDR1 MNHEY and CDR2 SMNVEV (reference sequence). Trimming stripped 5 bases from V and 8 bases from J, with 15 bases between. This CDR3 spans 14 amino acids. This clonotype has only a few counts. Its antigen is still unknown. The chain recombines TRBV27 with TRBJ1-4; no clear D. The TCR originated in a male donor with ankylosing spondylitis. The sequenced sample was blood, either unsorted or a sorted T cell fraction (not recorded which). CDR3 in amino acids: CASSPAATREKLFF. The CDR3 DNA sequence: TGTGCCAGCAGTCCCGCCGCCACAAGGGAAAAACTGTTTTTT.